These 5 T cell receptor beta chains were sequenced from one sample in a study of T cells in Graves' hyperthyroidism and ophthalmopathy. What was amplified from RNA transcripts were TCR beta CDR3 regions. With the HTBI primer set, the TCR CDR3 went through a first round of RT-PCR. TCRdb processed the multiplex PCR reads anew with MiXCR; each CDR3 protein has one entry. The sample has about 180,000 distinct CDR3 sequences; approximately 15% are singletons. The sample taken for sequencing was blood. The receptors were sampled from a woman between 50 and 59 years old with Graves' hyperthyroidism.

This clonotype has a handful of counts. The chain recombines TRBV24-1 with TRBJ2-3; TRBD1 might be the D (6 bases). Trimming left V 0 bases short and J 2 bases short, with 11 bases between. Germline values: CDR1 KGHDR, CDR2 SFDVKD. This CDR3 has 16 amino acids. The CDR3, as DNA: TGTGCCACCAGTGATTTGGACAGGTCCCTCACAGATACGCAGTATTTT. Its translation: CATSDLDRSLTDTQYF.

This clonotype appeared many times. The V call is TRBV11-2, the J call TRBJ1-6; 8 bases are a match to TRBD1. The CDR3 has 15 amino acids. V was pared by 4 bases and J by 8 bases, with 7 bases of the junction left unmatched. Germline V CDR1 and CDR2: SGHAT, FQNNGV. The CDR3 sequence: CASSSIGQGYSPLHF. CDR3 sequence (DNA): TGTGCCAGCAGCTCAATAGGACAGGGATATTCACCCCTCCACTTT.

This clonotype was counted many times. The rearrangement uses TRBV4-3 and TRBJ1-1; D possibly corresponds to TRBD1 (5 bases). V was pared by 0 bases and J by 1 base, with 12 bases between. This CDR3 region has 16 residues. Per germline, CDR1 LGHNA and CDR2 YSLEER. The CDR3 is CASSQDPPGQNTEAFF. The CDR3, as DNA: TGCGCCAGCAGCCAAGATCCCCCAGGGCAGAACACTGAAGCTTTCTTT.

There are many counts of this clonotype. The chain couples TRBV7-2 to TRBJ2-1; D is undetermined. V shed 5 bases and J shed 5 bases, with 4 bases lying between them. The germline V gene encodes CDR1 SGHTA and CDR2 FQGNSA. There are 11 residues in the CDR3. The CDR3 loop reads CASSPHNEQFF. CDR3 in DNA: TGTGCCAGCAGCCCTCACAATGAGCAGTTCTTC. The full variable domain, completed using reference TRBV7-2 and TRBJ2-1, is GAGVSQSPSNKVTEKGKDVELRCDPISGHTALYWYRQSLGQGLEFLIYFQGNSAPDKSGLPSDRFSAERTGGSVSTLTIQRTQQEDSAVYLCASSPHNEQFFGPGTRLTVL.

This clonotype was detected only a few times. V and J are TRBV7-9 and TRBJ1-3; 7 bases are shared with TRBD1. The V gene's germline CDR1 is SEHNR and CDR2 FQNEAQ (reference sequence). The ends lost 9 bases at V and 0 bases at J; junction bases unmatched: 2. The CDR3 is 13 residues long. In nucleotides, the CDR3 is TGTGCCAGGGGACAGAGCTCTGGAAACACCATATATTTT. This codes for CARGQSSGNTIYF.